This record covers a single T cell receptor (beta chain). This CDR3 spans 13 amino acids. CDR1 is MNHEY, CDR2 SMNVEV, per germline (reference sequence). The V end lost 2 bases, the J end lost 2 bases, and 6 bases lay between the germline ends. This specimen belongs to a study of blood T cell repertoires in COVID-19. In the study overall: The United States, Italy and Spain were the sources of the acute and convalescent COVID-19 samples. Sample material is recorded as cDNA or gDNA derived from T cells, B-cell-depleted T cells, or PBMCs.

In the original analysis: Using reference gene primer amplification, nucleated cell counts were estimated. The assay was immunoSEQ multiplex PCR, and TCRdb's table has in-frame clones only and misses some. That table gives V, J and clone size, and the DNA gave D and trimming. The sample lists 110,000 to 150,000 clones, over 70% occurring once. The clonotype was recovered from a woman between 55 and 75 years old with acute or convalescent COVID-19. Material for sequencing was peripheral blood. The chain links TRBV27 to TRBJ2-5, with no clear D. Here the CDR3 reads CASSLRLQETQYF. For the CDR3, the DNA is TGTGCCAGCAGTTTAAGACTTCAAGAGACCCAGTACTTC.